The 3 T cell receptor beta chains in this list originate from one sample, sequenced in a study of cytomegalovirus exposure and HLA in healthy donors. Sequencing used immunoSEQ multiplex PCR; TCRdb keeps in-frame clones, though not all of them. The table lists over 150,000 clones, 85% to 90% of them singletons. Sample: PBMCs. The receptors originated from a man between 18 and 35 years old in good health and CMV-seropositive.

The chain's CDR3 is CASSLSILPKQETQYF. The CDR3 nucleotides are TGTGCCAGCAGTCTTTCAATACTACCGAAACAAGAGACCCAGTACTTC. This chain uses TRBV7-9 with TRBJ2-5; D not certain. The CDR3 sequence is 16 residues long. V gave up 6 bases and J gave up 2 bases, with 19 bases separating them. Per germline, CDR1 SEHNR and CDR2 FQNEAQ (reference sequence).

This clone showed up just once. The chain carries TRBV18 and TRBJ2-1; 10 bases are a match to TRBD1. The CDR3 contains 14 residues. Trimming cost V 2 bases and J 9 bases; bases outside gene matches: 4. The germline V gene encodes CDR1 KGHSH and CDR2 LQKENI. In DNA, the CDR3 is TGTGCCAGCTCACCAGGACAGGGGGGTAGTGAGCAGTTCTTC. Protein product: CASSPGQGGSEQFF.

CDR3 sequence reads: CASSPTGVDTQYF. The CDR3 coding sequence is TGTGCCAGCAGCCCGACAGGGGTGGATACGCAGTATTTT. The chain is built from TRBV11-1 and TRBJ2-3, with TRBD1 identical over 8 bases. V lost 5 bases and J lost 6; bases outside the gene matches: 4. The CDR3 is 13 amino acids. Germline-derived CDR1 and CDR2 are SGHAT and FQDESV (reference sequence).